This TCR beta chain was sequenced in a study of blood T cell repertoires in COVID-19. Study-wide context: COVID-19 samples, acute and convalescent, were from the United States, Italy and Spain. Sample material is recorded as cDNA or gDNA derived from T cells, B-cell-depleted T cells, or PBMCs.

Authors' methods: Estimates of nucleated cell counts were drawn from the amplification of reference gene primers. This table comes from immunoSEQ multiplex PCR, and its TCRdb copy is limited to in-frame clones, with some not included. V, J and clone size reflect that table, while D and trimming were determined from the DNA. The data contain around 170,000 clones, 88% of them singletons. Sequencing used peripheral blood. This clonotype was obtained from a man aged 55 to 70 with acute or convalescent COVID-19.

CDR3 DNA sequence: TGCGCCAGCGGGACAGGGGGAAGCGCTTTCTTT. Translated, it gives CASGTGGSAFF. The V gene is TRBV5-1, the J gene TRBJ1-1; TRBD1 aligns across 11 bases. Germline trimming cut 7 bases from V and 11 bases from J; bases unmatched to any gene: 4. Germline values: CDR1 SGHRS, CDR2 YFSETQ. This CDR3 region has 11 residues.